What follows is one T cell receptor beta chain and its context. Antigen: not known. Germline V CDR1 and CDR2: MNHNS, SASEGT. With 2 bases clipped from V and 7 bases from J, the junction kept 8 bases outside the gene matches. The CDR3 sequence is 16 residues long. This sample was included in a study of PD-L1 blockade in urothelial cancer. As for the study in general: Typically, measured as a median, blood samples had 110,000 to 150,000 T cells. Study-wide results and caveats: Where pretreatment blood TCR clonality fell below the median, better survival was predicted.

Synthetic spike-ins, TCR analog templates, were added into each PCR. Sequencing used immunoSEQ multiplex PCR; TCRdb keeps in-frame clones, though not all of them. The sample lists over 35,000 clones, about nine tenths occurring once. Time point specified: pretreatment peripheral blood. Patient sample counts ranged from 1 to 8, pretreatment and on-treatment. Sample: PBMCs, taken around atezolizumab (anti-PD-L1) treatment. The sequence came from a woman aged 60-70 years with urothelial cancer. J is TRBJ2-1 and V is TRBV6-1, with 10 bases identical to TRBD1. Here the CDR3 reads CASSEYPGQGWNEQFF. CDR3 DNA sequence: TGTGCCAGCAGTGAATACCCGGGACAGGGGTGGAATGAGCAGTTCTTC.